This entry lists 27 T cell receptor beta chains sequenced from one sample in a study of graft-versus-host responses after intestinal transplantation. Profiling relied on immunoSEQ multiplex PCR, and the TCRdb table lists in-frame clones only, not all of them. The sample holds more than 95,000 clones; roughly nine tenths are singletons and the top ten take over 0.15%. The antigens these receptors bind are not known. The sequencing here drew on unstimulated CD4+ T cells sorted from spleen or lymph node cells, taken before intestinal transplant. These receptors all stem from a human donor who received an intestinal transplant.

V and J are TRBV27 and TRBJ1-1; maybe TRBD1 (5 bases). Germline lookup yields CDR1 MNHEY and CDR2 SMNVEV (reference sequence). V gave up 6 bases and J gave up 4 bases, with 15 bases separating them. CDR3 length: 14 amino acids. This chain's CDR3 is CASRLGRVSTEAFF. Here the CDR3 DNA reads TGTGCCAGCAGGCTTGGCAGGGTCAGCACTGAAGCTTTCTTT.

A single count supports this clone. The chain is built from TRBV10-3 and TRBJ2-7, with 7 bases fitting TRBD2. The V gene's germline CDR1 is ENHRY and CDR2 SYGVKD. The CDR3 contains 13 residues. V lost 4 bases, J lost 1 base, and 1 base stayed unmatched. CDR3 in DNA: TGTGCCATCAGTGGCGGGGGATCCTACGAGCAGTACTTC. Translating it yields CAISGGGSYEQYF.

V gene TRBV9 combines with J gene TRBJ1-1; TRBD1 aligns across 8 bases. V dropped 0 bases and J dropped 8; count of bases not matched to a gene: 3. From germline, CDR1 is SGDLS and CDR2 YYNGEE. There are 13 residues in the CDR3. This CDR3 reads CASSVEGDREAFF. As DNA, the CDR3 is TGTGCCAGCAGCGTAGAAGGGGACAGGGAAGCTTTCTTT.

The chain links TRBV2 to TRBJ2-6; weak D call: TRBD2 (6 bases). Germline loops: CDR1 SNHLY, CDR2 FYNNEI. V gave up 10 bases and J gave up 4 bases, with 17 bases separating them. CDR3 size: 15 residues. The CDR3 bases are TGTGCCATCAACGGAGGGAAGAAGGGGGCCAACGTCCTGACTTTC. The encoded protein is CAINGGKKGANVLTF. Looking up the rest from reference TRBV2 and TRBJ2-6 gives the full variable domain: EPEVTQTPSHQVTQMGQEVILRCVPISNHLYFYWYRQILGQKVEFLVSFYNNEISEKSEIFDDQFSVERPDGSNFTLKIRSTKLEDSAMYFCAINGGKKGANVLTFGAGSRLTVL.

The CDR3 region is CASRAGGSYYGYTF. CDR3 in DNA: TGTGCCAGCAGGGCAGGGGGGAGTTACTATGGCTACACCTTC. The chain links TRBV5-8 to TRBJ1-2; 7 bases match TRBD1. CDR3 length equals 14 residues. Per the germline V gene, CDR1 is SGHTS and CDR2 is YDEGEE. The ends lost 5 bases at V and 3 bases at J; junction bases unmatched: 7.

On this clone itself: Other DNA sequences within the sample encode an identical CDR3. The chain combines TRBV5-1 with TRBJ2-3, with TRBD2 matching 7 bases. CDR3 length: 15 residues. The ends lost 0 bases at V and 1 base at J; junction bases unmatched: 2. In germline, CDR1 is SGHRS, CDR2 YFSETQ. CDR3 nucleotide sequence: TGCGCCAGCAGCTTGGCTAGCGGTCGCACAGATACGCAGTATTTT. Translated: CASSLASGRTDTQYF.

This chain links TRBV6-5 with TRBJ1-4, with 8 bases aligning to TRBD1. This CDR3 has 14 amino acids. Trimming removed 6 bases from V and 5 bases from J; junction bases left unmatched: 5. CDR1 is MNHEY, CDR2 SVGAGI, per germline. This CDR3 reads CASRDRVGNEKLFF. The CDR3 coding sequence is TGTGCCAGCAGGGACAGGGTCGGGAATGAAAAACTGTTTTTT.

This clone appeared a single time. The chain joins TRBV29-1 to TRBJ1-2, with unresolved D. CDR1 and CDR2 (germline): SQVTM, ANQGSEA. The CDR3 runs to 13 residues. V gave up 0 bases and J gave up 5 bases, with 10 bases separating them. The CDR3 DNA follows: TGCAGCGTTGAAGATTCCGTGGAGTATGGCTACACCTTC. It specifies CSVEDSVEYGYTF. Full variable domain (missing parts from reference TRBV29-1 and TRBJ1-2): SAVISQKPSRDICQRGTSLTIQCQVDSQVTMMFWYRQQPGQSLTLIATANQGSEATYESGFVIDKFPISRPNLTFSTLTVSNMSPEDSSIYLCSVEDSVEYGYTFGSGTRLTVV.

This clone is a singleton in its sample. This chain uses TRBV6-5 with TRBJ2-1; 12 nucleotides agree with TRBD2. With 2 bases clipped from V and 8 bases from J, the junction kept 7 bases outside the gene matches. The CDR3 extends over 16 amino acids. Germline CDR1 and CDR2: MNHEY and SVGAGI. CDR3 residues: CASSYLTSGGFHEQFF. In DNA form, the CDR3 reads TGTGCCAGCAGTTACCTCACTAGCGGGGGGTTCCATGAGCAGTTCTTC.

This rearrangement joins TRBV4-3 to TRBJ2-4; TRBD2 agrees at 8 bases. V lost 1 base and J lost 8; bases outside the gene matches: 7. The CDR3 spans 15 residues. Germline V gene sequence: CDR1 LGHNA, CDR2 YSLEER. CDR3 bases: TGCGCCAGCAGCCAAGGGGCAGCGGGGGCGGACATTCAGTACTTC. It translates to CASSQGAAGADIQYF.

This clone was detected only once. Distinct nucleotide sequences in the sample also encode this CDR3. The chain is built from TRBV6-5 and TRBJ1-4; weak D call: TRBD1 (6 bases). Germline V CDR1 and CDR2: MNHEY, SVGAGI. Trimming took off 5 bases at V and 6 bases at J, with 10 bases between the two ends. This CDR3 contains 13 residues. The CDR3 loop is CASSAQGYEKLFF. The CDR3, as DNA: TGTGCCAGCAGTGCACAGGGATATGAAAAACTGTTTTTT.

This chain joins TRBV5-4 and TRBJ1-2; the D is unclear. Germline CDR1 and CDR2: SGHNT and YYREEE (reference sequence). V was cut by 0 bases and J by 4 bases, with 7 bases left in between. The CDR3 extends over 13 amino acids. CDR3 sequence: CASSLVGSYGYTF. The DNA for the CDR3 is TGTGCCAGCAGCTTGGTCGGGTCCTATGGCTACACCTTC.

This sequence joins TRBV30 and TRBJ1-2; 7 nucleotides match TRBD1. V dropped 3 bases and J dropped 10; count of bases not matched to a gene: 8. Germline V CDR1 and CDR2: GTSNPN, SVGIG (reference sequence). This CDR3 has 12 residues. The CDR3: CAWSRDSRFYTF. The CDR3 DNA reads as TGTGCCTGGAGCCGGGACAGCCGCTTCTACACCTTC.

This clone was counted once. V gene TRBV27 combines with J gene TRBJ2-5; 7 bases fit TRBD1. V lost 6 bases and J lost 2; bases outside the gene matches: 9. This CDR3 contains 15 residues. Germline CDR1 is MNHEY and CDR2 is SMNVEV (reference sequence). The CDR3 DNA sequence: TGTGCCAGCAGACACGGGACAGTGACTCAAGAGACCCAGTACTTC. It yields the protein CASRHGTVTQETQYF.

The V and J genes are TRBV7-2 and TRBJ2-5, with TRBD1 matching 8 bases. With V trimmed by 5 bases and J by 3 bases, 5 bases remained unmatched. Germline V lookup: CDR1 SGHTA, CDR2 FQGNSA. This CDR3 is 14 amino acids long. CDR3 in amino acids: CASSPLTGEETQYF. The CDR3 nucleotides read TGTGCCAGCAGCCCGCTGACAGGGGAAGAGACCCAGTACTTC.

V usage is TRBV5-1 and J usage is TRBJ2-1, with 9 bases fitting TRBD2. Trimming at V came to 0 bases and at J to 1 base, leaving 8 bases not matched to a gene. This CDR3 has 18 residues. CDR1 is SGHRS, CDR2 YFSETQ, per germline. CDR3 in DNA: TGCGCCAGCAGCTTGGGCGGGAGGGCCTTTAGTTCCTACAATGAGCAGTTCTTC. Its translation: CASSLGGRAFSSYNEQFF.

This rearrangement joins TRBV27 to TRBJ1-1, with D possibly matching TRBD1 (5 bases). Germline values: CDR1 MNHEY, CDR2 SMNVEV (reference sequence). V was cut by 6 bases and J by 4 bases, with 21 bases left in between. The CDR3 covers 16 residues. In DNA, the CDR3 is TGTGCCAGCAGCTTTCGGACAAAAGGGCCGGGCACTGAAGCTTTCTTT. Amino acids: CASSFRTKGPGTEAFF.

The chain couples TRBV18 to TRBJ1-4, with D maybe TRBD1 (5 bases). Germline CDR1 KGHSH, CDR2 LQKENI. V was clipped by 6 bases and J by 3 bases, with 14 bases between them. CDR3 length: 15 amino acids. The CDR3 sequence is CASSLTGAPNEKLFF. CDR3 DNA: TGTGCCAGCTCCCTTACAGGAGCCCCTAATGAAAAACTGTTTTTT.

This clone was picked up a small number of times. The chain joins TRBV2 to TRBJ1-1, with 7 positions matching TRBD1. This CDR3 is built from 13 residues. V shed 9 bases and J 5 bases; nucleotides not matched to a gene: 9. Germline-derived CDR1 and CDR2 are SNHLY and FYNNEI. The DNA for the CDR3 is TGTGCCAGTAACAGGGGAGTGAGGACTGAAGCTTTCTTT. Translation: CASNRGVRTEAFF.

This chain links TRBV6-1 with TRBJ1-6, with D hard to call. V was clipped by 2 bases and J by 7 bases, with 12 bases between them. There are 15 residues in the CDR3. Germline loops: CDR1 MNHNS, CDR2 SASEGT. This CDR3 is CASSERGRGNSPLHF. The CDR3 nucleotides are TGTGCCAGCAGTGAACGCGGACGGGGAAATTCACCCCTCCACTTT.

CDR3 loop: CASRGTSGSLYNEQFF. CDR3 coding DNA: TGTGCCTCCCGCGGTACTAGCGGGAGTTTGTACAATGAGCAGTTCTTC. V and J are TRBV10-3 and TRBJ2-1; 11 bases are shared with TRBD2. Germline-derived CDR1 and CDR2 are ENHRY and SYGVKD. V trimming: 11 bases; J trimming: 4 bases; junction bases outside the gene matches: 13. CDR3 length: 16 amino acids.

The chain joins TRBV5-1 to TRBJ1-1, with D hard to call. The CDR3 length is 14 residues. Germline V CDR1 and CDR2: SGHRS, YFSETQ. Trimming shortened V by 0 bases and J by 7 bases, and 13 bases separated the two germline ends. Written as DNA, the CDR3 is TGCGCCAGCAGCTTGGAATCGGGTCGGATTGAAGCTTTCTTT. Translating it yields CASSLESGRIEAFF.

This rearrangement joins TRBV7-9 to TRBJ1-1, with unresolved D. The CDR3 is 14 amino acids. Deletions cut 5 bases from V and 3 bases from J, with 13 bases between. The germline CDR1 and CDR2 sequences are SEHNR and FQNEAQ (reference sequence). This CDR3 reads CASSLPYFDTEAFF. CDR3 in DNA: TGTGCCAGCAGCCTCCCGTATTTCGACACTGAAGCTTTCTTT.

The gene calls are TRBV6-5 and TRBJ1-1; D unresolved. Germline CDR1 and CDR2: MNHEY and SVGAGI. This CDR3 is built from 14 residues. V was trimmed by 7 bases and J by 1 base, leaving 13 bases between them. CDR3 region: CASTYGGPNTEAFF. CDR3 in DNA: TGTGCCAGCACCTACGGAGGTCCGAACACTGAAGCTTTCTTT.

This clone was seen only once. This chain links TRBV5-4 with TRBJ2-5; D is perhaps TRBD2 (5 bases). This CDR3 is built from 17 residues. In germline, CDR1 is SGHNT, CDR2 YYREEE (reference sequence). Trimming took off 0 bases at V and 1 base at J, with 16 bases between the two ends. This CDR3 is CASSLAVRGTAQETQYF. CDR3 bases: TGTGCCAGCAGCTTGGCCGTCCGGGGAACCGCCCAAGAGACCCAGTACTTC. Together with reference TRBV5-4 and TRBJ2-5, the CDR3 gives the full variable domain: ETGVTQSPTHLIKTRGQQVTLRCSSQSGHNTVSWYQQALGQGPQFIFQYYREEENGRGNFPPRFSGLQFPNYSSELNVNALELDDSALYLCASSLAVRGTAQETQYFGPGTRLLVL.

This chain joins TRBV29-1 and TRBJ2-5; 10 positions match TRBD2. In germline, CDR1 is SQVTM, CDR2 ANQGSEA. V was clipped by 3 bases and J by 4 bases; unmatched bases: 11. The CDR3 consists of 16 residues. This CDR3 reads CSVDGRAGGPRETQYF. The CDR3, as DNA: TGCAGCGTTGATGGCAGAGCGGGAGGGCCTAGAGAGACCCAGTACTTC. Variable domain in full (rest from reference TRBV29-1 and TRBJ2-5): SAVISQKPSRDICQRGTSLTIQCQVDSQVTMMFWYRQQPGQSLTLIATANQGSEATYESGFVIDKFPISRPNLTFSTLTVSNMSPEDSSIYLCSVDGRAGGPRETQYFGPGTRLLVL.

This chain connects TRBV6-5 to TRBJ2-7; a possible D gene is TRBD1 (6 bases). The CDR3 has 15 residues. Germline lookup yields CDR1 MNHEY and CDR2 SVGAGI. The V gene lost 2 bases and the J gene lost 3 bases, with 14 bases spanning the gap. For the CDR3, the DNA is TGTGCCAGCAGTTACCAACAGGGAAGGGGCTACGAGCAGTACTTC. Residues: CASSYQQGRGYEQYF.